The 9 T cell receptor beta chains below come from one sample, sequenced in a study of cytomegalovirus exposure and HLA in healthy donors. Measured with immunoSEQ multiplex PCR; TCRdb has only the in-frame clones, and not every one. The sample holds 97,000 or so clones, around 88% seen once. Specimen: PBMCs. These receptor sequences come from a woman younger than 45 in good health and CMV-seronegative.

The chain recombines TRBV28 with TRBJ1-2, with D unclear. CDR3 length: 10 residues. Germline assignment: CDR1 MDHEN and CDR2 SYDVKM. Trimming removed 4 bases at V and 7 bases at J, with 4 bases between. CDR3 amino acids: CASSSIGYTF. CDR3 DNA: TGTGCCAGCAGTTCTATTGGCTACACCTTC.

The rearrangement uses TRBV28 and TRBJ1-5; possible D gene TRBD1, 5 bases. V lost 7 bases, J lost 1 base, and 11 bases lay in between. CDR1 is MDHEN, CDR2 SYDVKM, per germline. The CDR3 loop spans 14 amino acids. The CDR3 loop is CASTLGGSNQPQHF. DNA for the CDR3: TGTGCCAGCACCTTGGGGGGGAGCAATCAGCCCCAGCATTTT.

The chain couples TRBV9 to TRBJ2-1; 11 bases line up with TRBD2. In germline, CDR1 is SGDLS, CDR2 YYNGEE. V shed 6 bases, J shed 1 base, and the junction held 6 bases outside the gene matches. This CDR3 is 16 amino acids long. CDR3 in DNA: TGTGCCAGCACCTCTAGCGGGGGGCTTTCCTACAATGAGCAGTTCTTC. The encoded protein is CASTSSGGLSYNEQFF.

As to this clone: The sample has other DNA sequences that encode this CDR3 too. The chain links TRBV27 to TRBJ2-7; tentative D call: TRBD2 (5 bases). The V gene lost 2 bases and the J gene lost 0 bases, with 8 bases spanning the gap. The CDR3 runs to 14 residues. Germline V lookup: CDR1 MNHEY, CDR2 SMNVEV (reference sequence). The CDR3 sequence is CASSLGGRSYEQYF. CDR3 bases: TGTGCCAGCAGTTTAGGAGGCCGCTCCTACGAGCAGTACTTC.

The V and J genes are TRBV19 and TRBJ2-1; the match to TRBD2 covers 8 bases. With 4 bases clipped from V and 7 bases from J, the junction kept 15 bases outside the gene matches. In germline, CDR1 is LNHDA, CDR2 SQIVND (reference sequence). The CDR3 has 17 residues. The CDR3 protein is CASSNPGLAPIRNEQFF. The DNA for the CDR3 is TGTGCCAGTAGTAACCCTGGACTAGCCCCCATTCGGAATGAGCAGTTCTTC. Drawing the rest from reference TRBV19 and TRBJ2-1, the complete variable domain is DGGITQSPKYLFRKEGQNVTLSCEQNLNHDAMYWYRQDPGQGLRLIYYSQIVNDFQKGDIAEGYSVSREKKESFPLTVTSAQKNPTAFYLCASSNPGLAPIRNEQFFGPGTRLTVL.

This sequence joins TRBV19 and TRBJ1-1, with 8 bases lining up with TRBD1. The CDR3 has 16 amino acids. The trim removed 3 bases at V and 1 base at J, leaving 7 bases unmatched. CDR1 is LNHDA, CDR2 SQIVND, per germline (reference sequence). The DNA for the CDR3 is TGTGCCAGTAGTATTGCGGCAGGGGGCACGAACACTGAAGCTTTCTTT. Translating gives CASSIAAGGTNTEAFF.

The chain combines TRBV18 with TRBJ2-1, with 7 bases identical to TRBD2. Trimming at V came to 6 bases and at J to 4 bases, leaving 9 bases not matched to a gene. Germline V gene lookup returns CDR1 KGHSH and CDR2 LQKENI. The CDR3 consists of 15 residues. As DNA, the CDR3 is TGTGCCAGCTCGGGGGACTACCGAGGGTACAATGAGCAGTTCTTC. Amino acids: CASSGDYRGYNEQFF.

The V call is TRBV5-1, the J call TRBJ2-1; TRBD2 agrees at 9 bases. Germline assignment: CDR1 SGHRS and CDR2 YFSETQ. The CDR3 is made up of 19 amino acids. The ends lost 1 base at V and 6 bases at J; junction bases unmatched: 17. The CDR3 coding sequence is TGCGCCAGCAGCTTGTTTCCAGGGGCGGCTAGCGGGGTCCCCAATGAGCAGTTCTTC. Its protein is CASSLFPGAASGVPNEQFF.

The chain links TRBV6-1 to TRBJ1-1, with TRBD1 as a possible D gene (5 bases). Per germline, CDR1 MNHNS and CDR2 SASEGT. The CDR3 has 14 amino acids. V was cut by 7 bases and J by 1 base, with 13 bases left in between. CDR3 DNA: TGTGCCAGCACTATCGGCGGGGGGAACACTGAAGCTTTCTTT. This encodes CASTIGGGNTEAFF.